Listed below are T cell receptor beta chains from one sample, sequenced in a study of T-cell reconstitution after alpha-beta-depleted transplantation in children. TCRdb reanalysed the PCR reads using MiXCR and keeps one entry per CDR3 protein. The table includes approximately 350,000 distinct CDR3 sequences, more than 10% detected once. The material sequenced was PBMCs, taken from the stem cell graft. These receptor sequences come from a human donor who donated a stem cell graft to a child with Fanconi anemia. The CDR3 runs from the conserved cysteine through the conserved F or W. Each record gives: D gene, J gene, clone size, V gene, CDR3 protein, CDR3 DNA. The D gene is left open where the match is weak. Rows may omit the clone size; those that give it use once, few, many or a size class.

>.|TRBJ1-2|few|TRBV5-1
CASRADTNYGYTF
TGCGCCAGCAGGGCGGACACGAACTATGGCTACACCTTC
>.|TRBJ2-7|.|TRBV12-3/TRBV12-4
CASSLVGGSMGEQYF
TGTGCCAGCAGTTTAGTTGGGGGTTCCATGGGCGAGCAGTACTTC
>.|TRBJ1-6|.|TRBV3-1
CASSQGGGGSNSPLHF
TGTGCCAGCAGCCAAGGGGGAGGGGGAAGTAATTCACCCCTCCACTTT
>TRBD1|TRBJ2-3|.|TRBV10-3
CAIRRTGVGPDTQYF
TGTGCCATCAGGAGGACAGGGGTTGGGCCAGATACGCAGTATTTT
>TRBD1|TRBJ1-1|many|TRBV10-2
CASNHRGTEAFF
TGCGCCAGCAACCACAGGGGTACTGAAGCTTTCTTT
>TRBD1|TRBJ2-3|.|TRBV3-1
CASSLGGTGTWDTQYF
TGTGCCAGCAGCCTTGGAGGGACAGGCACCTGGGATACGCAGTATTTT
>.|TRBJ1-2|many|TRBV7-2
CASSLAGSNGYTF
TGTGCCAGCAGCTTAGCGGGGTCGAATGGCTACACCTTC
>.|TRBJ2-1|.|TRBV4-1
CASSQVRVGSSYNEQFF
TGCGCCAGCAGCCAAGTCCGGGTGGGTAGCTCCTACAATGAGCAGTTCTTC
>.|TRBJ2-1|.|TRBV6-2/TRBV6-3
CASRGFGNNEQFF
TGTGCCAGCAGGGGATTTGGAAACAATGAGCAGTTCTTC
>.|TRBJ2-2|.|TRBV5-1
CASSMLTGNTGELFF
TGCGCCAGCAGCATGCTGACAGGGAACACCGGGGAGCTGTTTTTT
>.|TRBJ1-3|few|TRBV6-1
CASSLTSSGNTIYF
TGTGCCAGCAGTCTGACCTCCTCTGGAAACACCATATATTTT
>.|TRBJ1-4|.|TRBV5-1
CASSFGLQGQEKLFF
TGCGCCAGCAGCTTCGGTTTACAGGGTCAGGAAAAACTGTTTTTT
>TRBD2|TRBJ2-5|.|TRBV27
CASSNKGLAGWRTQYF
TGTGCCAGCAGTAACAAGGGACTAGCGGGGTGGAGAACCCAGTACTTC
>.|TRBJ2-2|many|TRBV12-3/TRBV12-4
CASSPGQNTGELFF
TGTGCCAGCAGTCCGGGACAAAACACCGGGGAGCTGTTTTTT
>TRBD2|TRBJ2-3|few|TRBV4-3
CASSQDPGGPGGDTQYF
TGCGCCAGCAGCCAAGATCCCGGGGGGCCGGGGGGGGATACGCAGTATTTT
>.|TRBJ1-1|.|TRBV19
CASHTGGTEAFF
TGTGCCAGTCATACGGGGGGGACGGAAGCTTTCTTT
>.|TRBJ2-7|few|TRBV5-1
CASSFGISYEQYF
TGCGCCAGCAGCTTCGGCATCTCCTACGAGCAGTACTTC
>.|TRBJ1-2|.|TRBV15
CATSRDLGGASYGYTF
TGTGCCACCAGCAGAGATCTGGGGGGTGCCTCCTATGGCTACACCTTC
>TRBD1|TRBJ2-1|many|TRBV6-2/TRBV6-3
CASSSYSGGDEQFF
TGTGCCAGCAGTTCTTACTCAGGGGGAGATGAGCAGTTCTTC
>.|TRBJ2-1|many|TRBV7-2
CASSNQGASYNEQFF
TGTGCCAGCAGTAATCAGGGAGCGTCCTACAATGAGCAGTTCTTC
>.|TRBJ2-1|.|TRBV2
CASREGVGREQFF
TGTGCCAGCAGGGAAGGCGTGGGACGCGAGCAGTTCTTC
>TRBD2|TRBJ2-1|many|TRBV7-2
CASSSFQAGPRSEQFF
TGTGCCAGCAGTTCTTTCCAAGCGGGGCCACGCTCTGAGCAGTTCTTC
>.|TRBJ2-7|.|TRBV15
CATSRDRGRWYEQYF
TGTGCCACCAGCAGAGATCGTGGCAGGTGGTACGAGCAGTACTTC
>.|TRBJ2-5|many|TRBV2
CASSDKPLEVGETQYF
TGTGCCAGCAGTGATAAGCCCCTCGAGGTTGGGGAGACCCAGTACTTC
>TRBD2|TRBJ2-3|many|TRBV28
CASQTSGGAPSTDTQYF
TGTGCCAGCCAGACTAGCGGGGGTGCGCCTAGCACAGATACGCAGTATTTT